A single sample is the source of the 29 T cell receptor beta chains below, sequenced in a study of T cells after somatic rescue of genetic block. Sequencing was performed with immunoSEQ multiplex PCR; in TCRdb, only in-frame clones are kept and a portion is missing. The sample yields 110,000 or so clones, about 93% seen once. Specimen: peripheral blood mononuclear cells (PBMCs). The receptors shown here come from a woman between 18 and 29 years old.

The CDR3 loop is CAISESGTATSYEQYF. The CDR3 nucleotides are TGTGCCATCAGTGAGTCGGGGACAGCGACCTCCTACGAGCAGTACTTC. The chain couples TRBV10-3 to TRBJ2-7, with TRBD1 identical over 7 bases. V was clipped by 0 bases and J by 0 bases; unmatched bases: 5. Germline lookup yields CDR1 ENHRY and CDR2 SYGVKD. The CDR3 spans 16 residues.

The rearrangement links TRBV9 to TRBJ2-7; 11 nucleotides match TRBD1. Germline-derived CDR1 and CDR2 are SGDLS and YYNGEE. This CDR3 is built from 15 residues. With 4 bases clipped from V and 4 bases from J, the junction kept 7 bases outside the gene matches. CDR3 sequence (DNA): TGTGCCAGCAGCCCGCGGACAGGGGGCCGTTACGAGCAGTACTTC. It specifies CASSPRTGGRYEQYF.

CDR3 protein: CASSYRGSEAFF. The CDR3 nucleotides are TGTGCCAGCAGTTACCGGGGGAGTGAAGCTTTCTTT. V gene TRBV6-5 combines with J gene TRBJ1-1, with D perhaps TRBD1 (5 bases). The germline CDR1 and CDR2 sequences are MNHEY and SVGAGI. V was cut by 2 bases and J by 7 bases, with 8 bases left in between. This CDR3 contains 12 residues.

The J gene is TRBJ2-7, the V gene TRBV27; TRBD1 is a possible D gene (6 bases). Germline V gives CDR1 MNHEY, CDR2 SMNVEV (reference sequence). The CDR3 contains 15 residues. The V gene lost 3 bases and the J gene lost 1 base, with 13 bases spanning the gap. The CDR3 here is CASSFVGRGSYEQYF. The CDR3 DNA reads as TGTGCCAGCAGTTTCGTCGGCAGGGGATCCTACGAGCAGTACTTC.

The rearrangement joins TRBV7-2 to TRBJ2-3; TRBD2 is a possible D gene (6 bases). The CDR3 covers 17 residues. Germline V gene sequence: CDR1 SGHTA, CDR2 FQGNSA. V lost 3 bases to trimming and J lost 0 bases, with 16 bases between them. CDR3 loop: CASSFPEEGHSTDTQYF. The CDR3 region has the DNA TGTGCCAGCAGCTTCCCTGAGGAGGGCCATAGCACAGATACGCAGTATTTT.

V is TRBV12-1 and J is TRBJ2-7; the D call of TRBD1 is as the table states it, not checked on the DNA. TRBV12-1 is flagged as a pseudogene. This CDR3 contains 13 residues. Here the CDR3 reads CASKGCGTYEQYF. DNA for the CDR3: TGTGCCAGTAAGGGGTGCGGAACCTACGAGCAGTACTTC.

This clone was seen only once. The chain recombines TRBV4-3 with TRBJ2-1; 10 bases line up with TRBD2. Germline trimming cut 3 bases from V and 0 bases from J; bases unmatched to any gene: 5. From germline, CDR1 is LGHNA and CDR2 YSLEER. The CDR3 is 17 residues long. The CDR3 nucleotides read TGCGCCAGCAGCCAGGCGAGCGGGGGGGCCTCCTACAATGAGCAGTTCTTC. This encodes CASSQASGGASYNEQFF.

The rearrangement links TRBV4-3 to TRBJ2-3; D is unresolved. Trimming removed 0 bases from V and 5 bases from J, with 12 bases in between. CDR1 is LGHNA and CDR2 is YSLEER in the germline V gene. This CDR3 spans 15 amino acids. The DNA for the CDR3 is TGCGCCAGCAGCCAAGATTTGGTTTTGGGAGATACGCAGTATTTT. Translating it yields CASSQDLVLGDTQYF.

The chain links TRBV29-1 to TRBJ2-2; 10 nucleotides match TRBD2. Per germline, CDR1 SQVTM and CDR2 ANQGSEA. CDR3 length: 13 amino acids. J lost 4 bases, V lost 5 bases, and 1 base had no gene match. This CDR3 reads CSVRTSGTGELFF. The CDR3 DNA reads as TGCAGCGTTAGGACTAGCGGCACCGGGGAGCTGTTTTTT.

This sequence joins TRBV7-9 and TRBJ2-1; possibly TRBD1 or TRBD2 for D (5 bases each). This CDR3 region has 12 residues. Germline CDR1 SEHNR, CDR2 FQNEAQ (reference sequence). V lost 8 bases to trimming and J lost 7 bases, with 12 bases between them. The CDR3 loop is CASGTGGNEQFF. CDR3 bases: TGTGCCAGCGGAACAGGCGGGAATGAGCAGTTCTTC.

This chain connects TRBV5-5 to TRBJ1-4; possible D gene TRBD1, 6 bases. The ends were cut back, 3 bases at V and 2 bases at J, with 20 bases in the middle. CDR1 SGHKS and CDR2 YYEKEE come from the germline V gene (reference sequence). The CDR3 runs to 18 residues. Written as DNA, the CDR3 is TGTGCCAGCAGCTGGGGGGGCCCAGGAAGTGGGACTAATGAAAAACTGTTTTTT. Residues: CASSWGGPGSGTNEKLFF.

The chain has TRBV5-1 and TRBJ1-1; possibly TRBD1 for D (6 bases). This CDR3 is 13 amino acids long. Trimming left V 5 bases short and J 3 bases short, with 11 bases between. CDR1 SGHRS and CDR2 YFSETQ come from the germline V gene. The CDR3 protein is CASRRGPDTEAFF. As DNA, the CDR3 is TGCGCCAGCAGACGGGGGCCCGACACTGAAGCTTTCTTT.

The rearrangement links TRBV15 to TRBJ1-2, with D perhaps TRBD1 (6 bases). The germline V gene encodes CDR1 LNHNV and CDR2 YYDKDF (reference sequence). The V gene lost 1 base and the J gene lost 5 bases, with 8 bases spanning the gap. This CDR3 region has 13 residues. The CDR3 DNA sequence: TGTGCCACCAGCAGAGGGGGGGCATATGGCTACACCTTC. Its translation is CATSRGGAYGYTF.

The chain employs TRBV9 and TRBJ1-1, with no clear D. The V gene lost 0 bases and the J gene lost 2 bases, with 5 bases spanning the gap. Per the germline V gene, CDR1 is SGDLS and CDR2 is YYNGEE. This CDR3 is 13 amino acids long. CDR3 sequence: CASSVEDNTEAFF. The CDR3 nucleotides read TGTGCCAGCAGCGTAGAAGATAACACTGAAGCTTTCTTT. The variable domain in full, completed from reference TRBV9 and TRBJ1-1, reads DSGVTQTPKHLITATGQRVTLRCSPRSGDLSVYWYQQSLDQGLQFLIQYYNGEERAKGNILERFSAQQFPDLHSELNLSSLELGDSALYFCASSVEDNTEAFFGQGTRLTVV.

This clone was picked up one time. The rearrangement links TRBV2 to TRBJ2-7; 10 positions match TRBD2. V dropped 7 bases and J dropped 1; count of bases not matched to a gene: 10. Looked up from germline, CDR1 is SNHLY and CDR2 is FYNNEI. This CDR3 spans 16 amino acids. CDR3: CASIPGASGGSYEQYF. The CDR3 DNA is TGTGCCAGCATCCCCGGGGCTAGCGGGGGTTCCTACGAGCAGTACTTC. The whole variable domain, filled in from reference TRBV2 and TRBJ2-7, reads EPEVTQTPSHQVTQMGQEVILRCVPISNHLYFYWYRQILGQKVEFLVSFYNNEISEKSEIFDDQFSVERPDGSNFTLKIRSTKLEDSAMYFCASIPGASGGSYEQYFGPGTRLTVT.

The chain joins TRBV30 to TRBJ1-2, with TRBD1 identical over 7 bases. J gave up 2 bases and V 8 bases, and 11 bases lay outside the gene matches. The CDR3 totals 14 residues. The germline gives CDR1 GTSNPN, CDR2 SVGIG (reference sequence). The CDR3 DNA follows: TGTGCCCGAGCTCTCAAGGGGGCAAACTATGGCTACACCTTC. Residues: CARALKGANYGYTF. The variable domain in full, with the rest retrieved from reference TRBV30 and TRBJ1-2, is SQTIHQWPATLVQPVGSPLSLECTVEGTSNPNLYWYRQAAGRGLQLLFYSVGIGQISSEVPQNLSASRPQDRQFILSSKKLLLSDSGFYLCARALKGANYGYTFGSGTRLTVV.

The chain uses TRBV28 and TRBJ1-4, with D maybe TRBD1 (5 bases). V dropped 3 bases and J dropped 5 bases, with 13 bases sitting between them. This CDR3 comprises 15 residues. Germline values: CDR1 MDHEN, CDR2 SYDVKM. The CDR3 loop reads CASSLGDDGNEKLFF. Written as DNA, the CDR3 is TGTGCCAGCAGTTTGGGGGACGACGGCAATGAAAAACTGTTTTTT.

The genes are TRBV4-2 and TRBJ2-1; 8 bases match TRBD2. CDR3 length: 16 residues. The J segment lost 5 bases and the V segment lost 0 bases, leaving 6 bases of the junction unmatched. CDR1 LGHNA and CDR2 YNFKEQ come from the germline V gene. CDR3 protein: CASSQDPGGANNEQFF. The CDR3 region has the DNA TGTGCCAGCAGCCAAGATCCCGGGGGGGCCAACAATGAGCAGTTCTTC.

The rearrangement uses TRBV9 and TRBJ2-7, with D possibly being TRBD1 (5 bases). The length of the CDR3 is 13 residues. V lost 0 bases and J lost 6, with 10 bases in between. Germline V gene lookup returns CDR1 SGDLS and CDR2 YYNGEE. The CDR3 DNA reads TGTGCCAGCAGCGTAGAGGGTAGGGGCGAGCAGTACTTC. Its translation is CASSVEGRGEQYF.

This chain links TRBV11-3 with TRBJ2-1; TRBD2 aligns across 11 bases. CDR3 length: 15 amino acids. CDR1 is SGHNT, CDR2 YENEEA, per germline. V was clipped by 1 base and J by 9 bases; unmatched bases: 5. Here the CDR3 DNA reads TGTGCCAGCAGCTTAGTAGCGGGGGGGATCGGTGAGCAGTTCTTC. Translating it yields CASSLVAGGIGEQFF. The whole variable domain, filled in from reference TRBV11-3 and TRBJ2-1, reads EAGVVQSPRYKIIEKKQPVAFWCNPISGHNTLYWYLQNLGQGPELLIRYENEEAVDDSQLPKDRFSAERLKGVDSTLKIQPAELGDSAVYLCASSLVAGGIGEQFFGPGTRLTVL.

The V gene is TRBV5-1, the J gene TRBJ1-1, with 8 bases aligning to TRBD1. Germline values: CDR1 SGHRS, CDR2 YFSETQ. J gave up 6 bases and V 4 bases, and 5 bases lay outside the gene matches. This CDR3 spans 13 amino acids. CDR3 coding DNA: TGCGCCAGCAGCCCGGACAGGGCCCCTGAAGCTTTCTTT. Its protein product is CASSPDRAPEAFF.

The chain employs TRBV7-9 and TRBJ1-2; D is perhaps TRBD1 (5 bases). The CDR3 is 14 residues long. Germline V gives CDR1 SEHNR, CDR2 FQNEAQ (reference sequence). Trimming removed 1 base at V and 7 bases at J, with 13 bases between. CDR3 residues: CASSLGGDGGGYTF. The CDR3 nucleotides are TGTGCCAGCAGCTTAGGCGGGGACGGGGGTGGCTACACCTTC.

CDR3 nucleotides: TGTGCCAGCAGTGGTCCCCCGGGACTCCACCGCCCCCACACAGCCAAAAACATTCAGTACTTC. Translated: CASSGPPGLHRPHTAKNIQYF. The chain couples TRBV2 to TRBJ2-4; D may be TRBD2 (6 bases). Trimming stripped 4 bases from V and 0 bases from J, with 28 bases between. This CDR3 comprises 21 residues. Germline V gene data show CDR1 as SNHLY and CDR2 as FYNNEI.

This clone is termed medium-sized (0.01 to 0.1%). The gene calls are TRBV29-1 and TRBJ1-2, with D perhaps matching TRBD1 (5 bases). V lost 4 bases to trimming and J lost 5 bases, with 14 bases between them. CDR1 is SQVTM and CDR2 is ANQGSEA in the germline V gene. The CDR3 spans 13 residues. The CDR3 here is CSVVGETAYGYTF. In nucleotides, the CDR3 is TGCAGCGTTGTGGGGGAAACCGCTTATGGCTACACCTTC. The whole variable domain, filled in from reference TRBV29-1 and TRBJ1-2, reads SAVISQKPSRDICQRGTSLTIQCQVDSQVTMMFWYRQQPGQSLTLIATANQGSEATYESGFVIDKFPISRPNLTFSTLTVSNMSPEDSSIYLCSVVGETAYGYTFGSGTRLTVV.

The V gene is TRBV6-1, the J gene TRBJ1-5; D call uncertain. V was shortened by 1 base and J by 3 bases, with 4 bases between the two germline ends. CDR3 length equals 13 residues. Germline-derived CDR1 and CDR2 are MNHNS and SASEGT. The CDR3 sequence is CASSEGTNQPQHF. DNA for the CDR3: TGTGCCAGCAGTGAAGGTACCAATCAGCCCCAGCATTTT.

V gene TRBV5-1 combines with J gene TRBJ2-3; the D is unclear. The V gene's germline CDR1 is SGHRS and CDR2 YFSETQ. The V end was cut by 3 bases, the J end by 2 bases, with 10 bases between. The CDR3 totals 14 residues. This chain's CDR3 is CASSSSPPTDTQYF. The CDR3 DNA is TGCGCCAGCAGCTCGAGCCCGCCCACAGATACGCAGTATTTT.

The chain has TRBV27 and TRBJ1-2; perhaps TRBD1 as D (6 bases). There are 14 residues in the CDR3. V was pared by 6 bases and J by 7 bases, with 18 bases between. Per the germline V gene, CDR1 is MNHEY and CDR2 is SMNVEV (reference sequence). Here the CDR3 reads CASSPGAGHGGYTF. DNA for the CDR3: TGTGCCAGCAGCCCAGGGGCAGGTCATGGTGGCTACACCTTC.

This rearrangement joins TRBV2 to TRBJ1-5; perhaps TRBD1 as D (5 bases). The CDR3 runs to 16 residues. Germline V gene lookup returns CDR1 SNHLY and CDR2 FYNNEI. Trimming took 1 base from V and 2 from J, leaving 12 bases between them. CDR3 sequence reads: CASSEVWRGGNQPQHF. CDR3 coding DNA: TGTGCCAGCAGTGAAGTTTGGAGGGGAGGCAATCAGCCCCAGCATTTT.

V gene TRBV30 combines with J gene TRBJ1-2; unclear D gene. The CDR3 loop spans 10 amino acids. Trimming stripped 2 bases from V and 6 bases from J, with 4 bases between. CDR1 is GTSNPN, CDR2 SVGIG, per germline (reference sequence). This CDR3 is CAWSSDGYTF. In DNA form, the CDR3 reads TGTGCCTGGAGTTCCGATGGCTACACCTTC.